This section outlines one T cell receptor beta chain sequence together with its context. TCRdb independently ran MiXCR on the RT-PCR reads; one entry per CDR3 protein. The sample has about 540,000 distinct CDR3 sequences; under 30% are singletons. The germline V gene encodes CDR1 SGHRS and CDR2 YFSETQ. V dropped 4 bases and J dropped 5; count of bases not matched to a gene: 8. CDR3 length equals 14 residues. The sample belongs to a study of response to subunit inactivated influenza vaccine. These data also featured in a second study, about T cells expressing NK-cell markers. Turning to that study: For TCR beta, cDNA was produced by 5'RACE template switching with UMIs. The CD3+CD56-NKG2C+ fraction of four donors was likewise dominated by these clonotypes.

The V and J genes are TRBV5-1 and TRBJ2-5; 7 positions agree with TRBD1. The sample here was CD4+ T cells sorted from PBMCs, taken 11 to 12 days after vaccination. The TCR was taken from a man aged 50-59 years who received an inactivated influenza vaccine. CDR3 residues: CASSPTGLDETQYF. The CDR3 DNA follows: TGCGCCAGCAGCCCGACAGGGTTGGATGAGACCCAGTACTTC.